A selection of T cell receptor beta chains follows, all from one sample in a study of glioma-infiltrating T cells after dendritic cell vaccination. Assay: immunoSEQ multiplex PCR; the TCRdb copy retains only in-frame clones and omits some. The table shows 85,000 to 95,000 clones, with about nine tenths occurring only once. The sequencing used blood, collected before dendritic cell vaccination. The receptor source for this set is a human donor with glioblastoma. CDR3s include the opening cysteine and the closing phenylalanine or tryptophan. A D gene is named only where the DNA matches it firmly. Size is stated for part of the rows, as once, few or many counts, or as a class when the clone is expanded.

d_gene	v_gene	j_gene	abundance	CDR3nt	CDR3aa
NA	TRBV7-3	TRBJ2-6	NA	TGTGCCAGCAGCCGCCAACAGGGCCTAACTTCTGGGGCCAACGTCCTGACTTTC	CASSRQQGLTSGANVLTF
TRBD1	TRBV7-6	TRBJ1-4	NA	TGTGCCAGCAGCTCACAGGGGTCTGCTAATGAAAAACTGTTTTTT	CASSSQGSANEKLFF
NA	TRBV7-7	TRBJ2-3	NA	TGTGCCAGCAGCTTAGTTGGAGGGAGCACAGATACGCAGTATTTT	CASSLVGGSTDTQYF
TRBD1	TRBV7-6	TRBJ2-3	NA	TGTGCCAGCAGCTTAGTGGGACAGGGATTAAGGGATACGCAGTATTTT	CASSLVGQGLRDTQYF
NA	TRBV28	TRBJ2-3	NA	TGTGCCAGCAGTTTGCGGGGAGCGGCCGGCACAGATACGCAGTATTTT	CASSLRGAAGTDTQYF
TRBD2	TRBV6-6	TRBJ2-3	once	TGTGCCAGCAACCCTTCGGGAGGAACCACAGATACGCAGTATTTT	CASNPSGGTTDTQYF
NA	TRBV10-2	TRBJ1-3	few	TGCGCCAGCAGCCGCGTAGACACCATATATTTT	CASSRVDTIYF
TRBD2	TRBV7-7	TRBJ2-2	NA	TGTGCCAGCAGCCGACGCCTAGCGGGGAGCACCGGGGAGCTGTTTTTT	CASSRRLAGSTGELFF
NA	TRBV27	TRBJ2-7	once	TGTGCCAGCAGGGCTCGACTCTCTAGCTCCTACGAGCAGTACTTC	CASRARLSSSYEQYF
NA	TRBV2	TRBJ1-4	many	TGTGCCTCAGGGCAGGATGAAAAACTGTTTTTT	CASGQDEKLFF
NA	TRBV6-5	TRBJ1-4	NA	TGTGCCAGCAGGAACAGGGATTCCCTCGAAAAACTGTTTTTT	CASRNRDSLEKLFF
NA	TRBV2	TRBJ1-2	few	TGTGCCAGCAGTGAAACCGGGGGGTATTATGGCTACACCTTC	CASSETGGYYGYTF
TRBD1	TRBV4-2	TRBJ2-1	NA	TGTGCCAGCAGCCAAGACGCCGGGACAGGGTTCGTTGAGCAGTTCTTC	CASSQDAGTGFVEQFF
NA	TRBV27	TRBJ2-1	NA	TGTGCCAGCACCTTCCGCGGGCCTGACGTCAATGAGCAGTTCTTC	CASTFRGPDVNEQFF
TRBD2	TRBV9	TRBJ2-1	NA	TGTGCCAGCAGCGTAGGCCCAGCGGGAGGGTCCAATGAGCAGTTCTTC	CASSVGPAGGSNEQFF
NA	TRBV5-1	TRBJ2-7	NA	TGCGCCAGCAGCGGAGGACGGGGTATGAGCTCCTACGAGCAGTACTTC	CASSGGRGMSSYEQYF
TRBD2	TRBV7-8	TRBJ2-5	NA	TGTGCCAGCAGCTGGATAGCGGGGGGTCGGGAGACCCAGTACTTC	CASSWIAGGRETQYF
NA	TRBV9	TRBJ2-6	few	TGTGCCAGCAGCGTAGAAGCGCCTGGGGCCAACGTCCTGACTTTC	CASSVEAPGANVLTF
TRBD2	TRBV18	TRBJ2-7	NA	TGTGCCAGCTCAGGTAGCGGGGGGTACTCCTACGAGCAGTACTTC	CASSGSGGYSYEQYF
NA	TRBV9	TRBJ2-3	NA	TGTGCCAGCAGCGCAGGGGCGCCCAATACGCAGTATTTT	CASSAGAPNTQYF
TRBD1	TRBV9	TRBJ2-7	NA	TGTGCCAGCACCCCAGGGGACAGGAACTACGAGCAGTACTTC	CASTPGDRNYEQYF
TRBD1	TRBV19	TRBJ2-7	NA	TGTGCCAGTAGTGACCGGGACAGGGGCTACGAGCAGTACTTC	CASSDRDRGYEQYF
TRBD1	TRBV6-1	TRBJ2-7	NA	TGTGCCAGCGGAAGGGGACAGGGCAGCTCCTACGAGCAGTACTTC	CASGRGQGSSYEQYF
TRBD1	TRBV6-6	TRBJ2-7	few	TGTGCCAGCACAGGGGGTTACGAGCAGTACTTC	CASTGGYEQYF
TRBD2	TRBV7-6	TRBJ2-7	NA	TGTGCCAGCAGCTGGGGACTAGCGGATTCCTACGAGCAGTACTTC	CASSWGLADSYEQYF